These 2 T cell receptor beta chains originate from one sample sequenced in a study of preoperative IRX-2 immunotherapy in early breast cancer. Some clones are missing from TCRdb's copy, which holds only in-frame ones; the method was immunoSEQ multiplex PCR. The sample has 2,500 to 4,000 clones; 65% to 85% are singletons. The sample's treatment: preoperative locoregional IRX-2 cytokine immunotherapy. Sequences were derived from tumor tissue, sampled after IRX-2 immunotherapy. The origin of the receptors is a human donor with breast cancer.

V and J are TRBV5-1 and TRBJ2-3; 7 nucleotides line up with TRBD2. CDR3 length: 14 residues. Unmatched junction bases numbered 5, after V lost 3 bases and J lost 4 bases. Germline CDR1 SGHRS, CDR2 YFSETQ. The CDR3 DNA is TGCGCCAGCAGCTGGGAGGGGAGCGCAGATACGCAGTATTTT. It specifies CASSWEGSADTQYF.

The chain has TRBV11-3 and TRBJ2-7; 9 bases match TRBD1. The germline gives CDR1 SGHNT, CDR2 YENEEA. The CDR3 length is 14 residues. V lost 5 bases to trimming and J lost 6 bases; unmatched junction nucleotides: 8. This CDR3 reads CASSKRTGVREQYF. DNA of the CDR3: TGTGCCAGCAGCAAGAGGACAGGGGTGCGCGAGCAGTACTTC. The full variable domain, its missing parts supplied by reference TRBV11-3 and TRBJ2-7, is EAGVVQSPRYKIIEKKQPVAFWCNPISGHNTLYWYLQNLGQGPELLIRYENEEAVDDSQLPKDRFSAERLKGVDSTLKIQPAELGDSAVYLCASSKRTGVREQYFGPGTRLTVT.